This is a list of T cell receptor beta chains from one sample in a study of metastatic and nonmetastatic thyroid tumors. MiXCR re-clonotyped the PCR reads for TCRdb. This table holds about 32,000 clones, approximately 25% found once. Material for sequencing was blood. The receptors here all came from a female donor with papillary thyroid cancer or a benign thyroid nodule (not recorded which). Some clones in this sample may be carry-over from other donors' samples. Each CDR3 is given with its conserved first and last residue. The D gene is left open where the match is weak. Expanded clones are given a class, and other clones once, few, many or no size at all.

cdr3_aa	cdr3_nt	d_call	clone_size	v_call	j_call
CSLTGSSYNEQFF	TGCAGCCTTACAGGGAGCTCCTACAATGAGCAGTTCTTC	.	many	TRBV29-1	TRBJ2-1
CASSPAGGYDEQYF	TGTGCCAGCTCACCGGCAGGGGGCTATGACGAGCAGTACTTC	TRBD1	many	TRBV18	TRBJ2-7
CASSLMGQMNTEAFF	TGTGCCAGCAGCTTAATGGGACAGATGAACACTGAAGCTTTCTTT	TRBD1	.	TRBV7-2	TRBJ1-1
CASSEPGFAEAFF	TGTGCCAGCAGTGAACCCGGTTTTGCTGAAGCTTTCTTT	.	many	TRBV25-1	TRBJ1-1
CASRTGGDNTIYF	TGCGCCAGCCGGACAGGGGGAGACAACACCATATATTTT	TRBD1	.	TRBV5-1	TRBJ1-3
CASSQGGGTGANVLTF	TGCGCCAGCAGCCAGGGAGGGGGTACTGGGGCCAACGTCCTGACTTTC	.	many	TRBV4-1	TRBJ2-6
CSVSWANSYNSPLHF	TGCAGTGTATCATGGGCCAACTCCTATAATTCACCCCTCCACTTT	.	once	TRBV20-1	TRBJ1-6
CASSQDWWQAHVLTF	TGTGCCAGCAGTCAGGACTGGTGGCAGGCCCACGTCCTGACTTTC	.	.	TRBV2	TRBJ2-6
CASRLSGDTQYF	TGTGCCAGTAGGTTAAGCGGGGATACGCAGTATTTT	.	medium-sized	TRBV19	TRBJ2-3
CASRTGAETQYF	TGTGCCAGCAGAACAGGGGCGGAGACCCAGTACTTC	TRBD1	many	TRBV6-2/TRBV6-3	TRBJ2-5
CASSLGGTDTQYF	TGTGCCAGCAGCTTAGGAGGCACAGATACGCAGTATTTT	.	many	TRBV7-2	TRBJ2-3
CASRADKGITDTQYF	TGTGCCAGCAGGGCCGATAAGGGGATCACAGATACGCAGTATTTT	.	many	TRBV28	TRBJ2-3
CAIIPGQGGYNEQFF	TGTGCCATCATCCCGGGACAGGGGGGCTACAATGAGCAGTTCTTC	TRBD1	.	TRBV10-3	TRBJ2-1
CASRIWDRGRDDEQFF	TGTGCCAGCAGGATTTGGGACAGGGGGCGCGACGATGAGCAGTTCTTC	TRBD1	medium-sized	TRBV6-1	TRBJ2-1
CASSYGPERNTIYF	TGTGCCAGCAGCTACGGGCCAGAGCGAAACACCATATATTTT	.	.	TRBV7-2	TRBJ1-3